The table lists the clone carrying this T cell receptor beta chain with a count of one. Its specificity is not known. The J segment lost 6 bases and the V segment lost 1 base, leaving 5 bases of the junction unmatched. From germline, CDR1 is SGHTA and CDR2 FQGNSA. The CDR3 is 16 amino acids. This entry comes from a study of cytomegalovirus exposure and HLA in healthy donors. Study results and limitations: Common viral pathogens were later found to be apparently linked to several of the most significant clusters. An assumption of roughly uniform sequencing depth across donors underlay the presence/absence analyses. The study recorded more than 150 TCR beta chains that were cytomegalovirus-associated.

The PCR contained 60 Vbeta and 13 Jbeta primers. The protocol was immunoSEQ multiplex PCR, while the TCRdb copy is restricted to in-frame clones and leaves out a portion. The sample yields fewer than 150,000 clones, just over 70% seen once. This TCR came from a woman in her 30s in good health and CMV-seronegative. This chain uses TRBV7-2 with TRBJ2-3, with 12 nucleotides matching TRBD2. Sequenced input: PBMCs. This CDR3 is CASSLVGTSGSDTQYF. The CDR3 DNA sequence: TGTGCCAGCAGCTTAGTTGGGACTAGCGGGTCGGATACGCAGTATTTT.